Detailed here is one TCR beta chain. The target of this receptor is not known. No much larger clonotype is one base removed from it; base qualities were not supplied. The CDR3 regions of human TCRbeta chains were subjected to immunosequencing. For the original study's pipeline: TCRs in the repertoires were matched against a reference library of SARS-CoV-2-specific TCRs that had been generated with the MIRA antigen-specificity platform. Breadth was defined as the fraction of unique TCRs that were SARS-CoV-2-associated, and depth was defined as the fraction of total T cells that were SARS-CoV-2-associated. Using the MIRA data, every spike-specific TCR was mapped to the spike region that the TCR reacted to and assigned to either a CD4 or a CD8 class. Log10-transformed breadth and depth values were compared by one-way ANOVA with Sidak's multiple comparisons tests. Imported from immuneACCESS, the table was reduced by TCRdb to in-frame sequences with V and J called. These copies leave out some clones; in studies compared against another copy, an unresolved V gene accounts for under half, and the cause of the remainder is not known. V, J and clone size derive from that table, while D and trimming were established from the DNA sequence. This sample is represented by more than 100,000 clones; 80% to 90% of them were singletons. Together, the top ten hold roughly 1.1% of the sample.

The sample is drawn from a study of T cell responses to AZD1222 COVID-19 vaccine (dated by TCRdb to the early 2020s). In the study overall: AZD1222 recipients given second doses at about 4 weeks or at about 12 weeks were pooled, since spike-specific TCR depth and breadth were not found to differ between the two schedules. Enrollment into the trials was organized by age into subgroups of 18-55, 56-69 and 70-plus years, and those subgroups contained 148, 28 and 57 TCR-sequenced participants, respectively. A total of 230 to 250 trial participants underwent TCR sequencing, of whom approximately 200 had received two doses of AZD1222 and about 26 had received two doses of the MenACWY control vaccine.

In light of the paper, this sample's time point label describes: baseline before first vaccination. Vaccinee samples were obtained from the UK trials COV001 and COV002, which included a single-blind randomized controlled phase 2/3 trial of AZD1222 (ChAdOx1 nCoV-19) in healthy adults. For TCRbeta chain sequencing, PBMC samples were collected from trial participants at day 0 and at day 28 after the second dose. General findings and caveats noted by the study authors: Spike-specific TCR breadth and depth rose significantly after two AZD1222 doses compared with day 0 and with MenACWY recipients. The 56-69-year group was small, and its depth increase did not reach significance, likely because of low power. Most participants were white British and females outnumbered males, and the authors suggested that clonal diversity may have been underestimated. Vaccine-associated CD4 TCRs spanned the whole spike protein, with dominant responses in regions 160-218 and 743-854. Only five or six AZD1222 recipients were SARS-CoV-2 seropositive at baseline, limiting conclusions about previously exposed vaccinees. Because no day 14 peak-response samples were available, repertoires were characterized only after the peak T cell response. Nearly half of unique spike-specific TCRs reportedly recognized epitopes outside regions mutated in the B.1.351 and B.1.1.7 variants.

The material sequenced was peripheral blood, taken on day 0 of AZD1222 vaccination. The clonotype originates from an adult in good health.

The nucleotides read TGTGCCAGCAGCTTGGCAACCGGGACAGGGTTTGGGGCCAACGTCCTGACTTTC. This yields the protein CASSLATGTGFGANVLTF. The chain is made from TRBV5-5 and TRBJ2-6, with 9 bases in between that match TRBD1. At the junction V is shortened by 0 bases and J by 3 bases; bases outside the gene matches: 7. Counted from cysteine to phenylalanine, this CDR3 has 18 amino acids. The CDR3 DNA has 54 bases and is translated from base 1. According to the germline V gene (reference sequence), CDR1 reads SGHKS and CDR2 reads YYEKEE.